Sequencing of this TCR beta chain was carried out in a study of early T cells in non-severe SARS-CoV-2 infection. Study information: Sequencing of unsorted whole blood was done on bulk RNA, leaving chains unpaired.

This CDR3 has 11 residues. In germline, CDR1 is SQVTM, CDR2 ANQGSEA. J lost 6 bases, V lost 6 bases, and 1 base had no gene match. A few counts support this clonotype. The antigen remains unidentified. Each cDNA molecule carried a unique molecular identifier. TCRdb redid the calling of the 5' RACE reads with MiXCR, one entry per CDR3 protein. The table lists tens of thousands of distinct CDR3 sequences, approximately 10% of them singletons. Study-wide results and caveats: In VDJdb matching, anti-spike CD8 responses were favored while private and CD4 specificities went missing.

The TCR sequence derives from an adult who was a healthcare worker with PCR-confirmed SARS-CoV-2 infection or an uninfected control (not recorded which). This sequence joins TRBV29-1 and TRBJ2-2, with 7 bases that match TRBD1. The source material was whole blood. DNA for the CDR3: TGCAGCGTGAGGGGGCCCGGGGAGCTGTTTTTT. This gives the protein CSVRGPGELFF.